The rows below give T cell receptor beta chains drawn from one sample of a study of blood T cell repertoires in COVID-19. Data came from immunoSEQ multiplex PCR; TCRdb stores just in-frame clones and leaves some out. The data show fewer than 100,000 clones, roughly nine tenths seen once. What was sequenced was peripheral blood. The receptors originated from an elderly man in a cohort sampled during active COVID-19. The CDR3 runs from the conserved cysteine through the conserved F or W. Each record gives: J gene, clone size, V gene, D gene, CDR3 DNA, CDR3 protein. D genes are given only for firm matches. Part of the rows lack a size; the others show once, few, many or a class for expanded clones.

TRBJ2-1,.,TRBV19,.,TGTGCCAGTGAACAGAAACCCTACTCCTACAATGAGCAGTTCTTC,CASEQKPYSYNEQFF
TRBJ2-3,few,TRBV7-2,TRBD2,TGTGCCAGCAGCCTAGCGGGGGGGCCCCCAGATACGCAGTATTTT,CASSLAGGPPDTQYF
TRBJ2-3,.,TRBV5-6,TRBD1,TGTGCCAGCAGCTCCGGACAGGGCTATGATACGCAGTATTTT,CASSSGQGYDTQYF
TRBJ1-6,.,TRBV5-1,.,TGCGCCAGCAGCTTGACAGGTGCGAATTCACCCCTCCACTTT,CASSLTGANSPLHF
TRBJ2-2,once,TRBV19,.,TGTGCCAGTAGTATCGGAGACGGGGAGCTGTTTTTT,CASSIGDGELFF
TRBJ2-3,.,TRBV5-6,.,TGTGCCAGCAGCTTGTGGGGCAGACCCACAGATACGCAGTATTTT,CASSLWGRPTDTQYF
TRBJ2-1,.,TRBV6-5,TRBD1,TGTGCCAGCAGTTACACGGCCGGGACAGGGGGTCCGTTCTTC,CASSYTAGTGGPFF
TRBJ2-5,.,TRBV4-2,TRBD2,TGTGCCAGCAGCGCTAGCGGGGCCGGGGAGACCCAGTACTTC,CASSASGAGETQYF
TRBJ2-2,.,TRBV5-4,.,TGTGCCAGCAGCCTCTGGACCGGGGTCAACACCGGGGAGCTGTTTTTT,CASSLWTGVNTGELFF
TRBJ2-3,once,TRBV9,TRBD2,TGTGCCAGCAGCTCCCGGGGTAGCGGGTGGGTCACAGATACGCAGTATTTT,CASSSRGSGWVTDTQYF
TRBJ1-1,.,TRBV7-2,.,TGTGCCAGCAGCTCAACAGGGCGAGGAAGCGGAGCTTTCTTT,CASSSTGRGSGAFF
TRBJ2-5,.,TRBV7-9,TRBD2,TGTGCCAGCAGTCCGGGACTAGCGAGGGTTGAGACCCAGTACTTC,CASSPGLARVETQYF
TRBJ1-3,.,TRBV28,.,TGTGCCAGCAGTCACCTACAGGGCCACTCTGGAAACACCATATATTTT,CASSHLQGHSGNTIYF
TRBJ1-5,.,TRBV18,.,TGTGCCAGCTCACCACAGGGGCAATTGGGCAATCAGCCCCAGCATTTT,CASSPQGQLGNQPQHF
TRBJ1-1,.,TRBV5-5,.,TGTGCCAGCAGCTTAGCAGGGTCTACTTACACTGAAGCTTTCTTT,CASSLAGSTYTEAFF
TRBJ1-1,few,TRBV27,TRBD1,TGTGCCAGCAGTTTGGCCGGGACAGGGCGTAGGACTGAAGCTTTCTTT,CASSLAGTGRRTEAFF
TRBJ2-7,.,TRBV7-2,TRBD2,TGTGCCAGCAGCGGACGGCGGGGGGGGGCGCTTCAGTCGAATGTCGAGCAGTACTTC,CASSGRRGGALQSNVEQYF
TRBJ1-1,few,TRBV18,TRBD1,TGTGCCAGCTCCCGACAGGGGAACACTGAAGCTTTCTTT,CASSRQGNTEAFF
TRBJ1-5,.,TRBV6-5,.,TGTGCCAGCAGTAGACAGGCCTATAGCAATCAGCCCCAGCATTTT,CASSRQAYSNQPQHF
TRBJ2-3,.,TRBV21-1,.,TGTGCCAGCAGCAAGACGCCGGGACAAACCACAGATACGCAGTATTTT,CASSKTPGQTTDTQYF